This T cell receptor (beta chain) was retrieved from a study of cytomegalovirus exposure and HLA in healthy donors. It was with 60 Vbeta and 13 Jbeta primers that the PCR ran. Sequencing was performed with immunoSEQ multiplex PCR; in TCRdb, only in-frame clones are kept and a portion is missing. The table lists roughly 200,000 clones, about four fifths of them singletons, with over 1.5% in the top ten. The clonotype comes from a man aged 50 to 59 in good health and CMV-seronegative. Specimen: PBMCs.

The DNA for the CDR3 is TGCGCCAGCAGTCATAGGACAGGGGTTAATGAAAAACTGTTTTTT. Translated: CASSHRTGVNEKLFF. V is TRBV4-3 and J is TRBJ1-4; 9 nucleotides align to TRBD1. The junction had 6 bases not matched to a gene; V was cut back by 6 bases and J by 4 bases. The germline V gene encodes CDR1 LGHNA and CDR2 YSLEER. CDR3 length: 15 residues.